This T cell receptor beta chain stems from a study of radiotherapy plus CTLA-4 blockade in lung cancer. For the study at large: Around 20% of enrolled patients responded objectively, and roughly 30% had disease control.

TCRdb's copy holds only in-frame clones and misses some; the assay was immunoSEQ multiplex PCR. The sample lists under 110,000 clones; around 85% were seen once. Chemo-refractory metastatic non-small-cell lung cancer patients were treated with focal radiation plus CTLA-4 blockade with ipilimumab. The ends lost 2 bases at V and 7 bases at J; junction bases unmatched: 9. Germline V gene lookup returns CDR1 MNHEY and CDR2 SVGAGI. This CDR3 is 16 amino acids long. This sequence was found in a human donor with non-small cell lung cancer that progressed on radiotherapy plus ipilimumab. Some clones in this sample may be carry-over from other donors' samples. The sequencing here drew on peripheral blood, taken from a patient treated with radiotherapy plus ipilimumab. V usage is TRBV6-5 and J usage is TRBJ2-1; 9 bases fit TRBD1. The chain's CDR3 is CASSYVDRGKRNEQFF. The DNA of the CDR3 is TGTGCCAGCAGTTACGTAGACAGGGGGAAAAGGAATGAGCAGTTCTTC.